This T cell receptor (beta chain) is drawn from a study of CD8 T cells in ankylosing spondylitis. Study observations and caveats: Clones linked to disease were reported to show significant enrichment in matched ankylosing spondylitis synovial fluid.

Quantitative 5'-RACE was performed with molecular barcodes, and it yielded the TCR beta libraries. Using its own MiXCR run on the 5' RACE reads, TCRdb lists one record per CDR3 protein. The sample has over 200,000 distinct CDR3 sequences, roughly a tenth seen once. This clonotype occurred many times. No antigen is known for it. The CDR3 contains 18 residues. In germline, CDR1 is MNHEY, CDR2 SVGAGI. Losses at the gene ends were 2 bases for V and 2 bases for J; bases not matched to a gene: 13. This chain connects TRBV6-5 to TRBJ1-2; 8 bases align to TRBD1. The clonotype originates from a male donor with ankylosing spondylitis or in good health (not recorded which). Sequencing input: blood, either unsorted or a sorted T cell fraction (not recorded which). The CDR3 DNA reads TGTGCCAGCAGTTACCAAGGGCAGGGGGCAAGGGGAAACTATGGCTACACCTTC. This sequence encodes CASSYQGQGARGNYGYTF.